The T cell receptor beta chain described here comes from a study of blood T cell repertoires in COVID-19. About the research overall: Acute-phase and convalescent COVID-19 samples originated in the United States, Italy and Spain.

There are 13 residues in the CDR3. V lost 5 bases and J lost 3, with 10 bases in between. Per germline, CDR1 ENHRY and CDR2 SYGVKD. Clones were read by immunoSEQ multiplex PCR, and TCRdb kept only the in-frame ones, dropping some. The sample lists some 200,000 clones, 89% occurring once. Sequenced sample: PBMCs or T cells enriched from blood (not recorded which). J is TRBJ1-1 and V is TRBV10-3; D is unresolved. This sequence was found in a woman aged 18 to 35 who had recovered from COVID-19. CDR3 in amino acids: CAISRERDTEAFF. Here the CDR3 DNA reads TGTGCCATCAGTAGGGAGAGGGACACTGAAGCTTTCTTT.